One sample yielded the 2 T cell receptor beta chains listed below, sequenced in a study of response to subunit inactivated influenza vaccine. TCRdb ran MiXCR on the RT-PCR reads and lists one entry per CDR3 protein. This sample has about 170,000 distinct CDR3 sequences, with 9.5% to 15% found just once. This same sample was also taken into another study, of T cells expressing NK-cell markers. That study adds: The authors made TCR beta cDNA libraries by 5'RACE template switching. This switching added a universal primer site and UMIs.

The material sequenced was CD8+ T cells sorted from PBMCs, taken 11 to 12 days after vaccination. The source of these receptors is a man in his fifties or sixties who received an inactivated influenza vaccine.

This clonotype was counted between two and nine times. This chain joins TRBV9 and TRBJ1-2; D not resolved. The CDR3 consists of 15 residues. The ends were cut back, 0 bases at V and 1 base at J, with 10 bases in the middle. CDR1 and CDR2 from the germline V gene are SGDLS and YYNGEE. The DNA of the CDR3 is TGTGCCAGCAGCGTAGGAGAAGGGCTTAACTATGGCTACACCTTC. Translating gives CASSVGEGLNYGYTF.

This clonotype appeared a few times. The chain is built from TRBV19 and TRBJ2-5; either TRBD1 or TRBD2 may supply D (5 bases each). Trimming cost V 6 bases and J 2 bases, with 13 bases left between them. This CDR3 is 14 amino acids long. Germline V gene data show CDR1 as LNHDA and CDR2 as SQIVND (reference sequence). The CDR3 region has the DNA TGTGCCAGTAGCCCGTTTGGGGGACAAGAGACCCAGTACTTC. It yields the protein CASSPFGGQETQYF.